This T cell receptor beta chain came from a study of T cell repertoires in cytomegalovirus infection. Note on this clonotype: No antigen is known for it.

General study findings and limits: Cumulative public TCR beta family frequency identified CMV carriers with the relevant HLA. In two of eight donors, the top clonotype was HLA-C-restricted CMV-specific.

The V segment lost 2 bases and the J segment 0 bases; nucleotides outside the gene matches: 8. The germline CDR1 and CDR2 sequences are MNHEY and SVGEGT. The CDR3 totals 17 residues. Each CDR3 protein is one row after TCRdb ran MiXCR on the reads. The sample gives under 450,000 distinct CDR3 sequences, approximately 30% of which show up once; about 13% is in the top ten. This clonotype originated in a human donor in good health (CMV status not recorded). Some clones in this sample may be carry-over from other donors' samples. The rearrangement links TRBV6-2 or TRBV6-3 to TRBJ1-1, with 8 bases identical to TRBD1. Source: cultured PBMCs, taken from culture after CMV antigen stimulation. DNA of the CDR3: TGTGCCAGCAGTTACCCAGACAGGGGATACATGAACACTGAAGCTTTCTTT. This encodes CASSYPDRGYMNTEAFF.